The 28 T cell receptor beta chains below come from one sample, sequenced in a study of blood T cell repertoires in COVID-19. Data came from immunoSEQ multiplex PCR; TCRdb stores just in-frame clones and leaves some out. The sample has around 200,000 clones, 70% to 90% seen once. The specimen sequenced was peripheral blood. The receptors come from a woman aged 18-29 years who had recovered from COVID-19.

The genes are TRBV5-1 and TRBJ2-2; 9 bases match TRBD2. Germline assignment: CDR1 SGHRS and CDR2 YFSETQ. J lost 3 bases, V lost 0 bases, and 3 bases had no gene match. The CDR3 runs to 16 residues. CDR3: CASSLAPSGDTGELFF. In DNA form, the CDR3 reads TGCGCCAGCAGCTTGGCTCCTAGCGGGGACACCGGGGAGCTGTTTTTT.

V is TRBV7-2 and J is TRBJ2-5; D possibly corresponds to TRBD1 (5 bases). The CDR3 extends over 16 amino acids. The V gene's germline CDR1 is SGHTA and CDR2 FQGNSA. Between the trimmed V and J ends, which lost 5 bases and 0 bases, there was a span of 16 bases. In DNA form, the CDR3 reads TGTGCCAGCAGCCTGACGGACACTTCGTACCAAGAGACCCAGTACTTC. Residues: CASSLTDTSYQETQYF.

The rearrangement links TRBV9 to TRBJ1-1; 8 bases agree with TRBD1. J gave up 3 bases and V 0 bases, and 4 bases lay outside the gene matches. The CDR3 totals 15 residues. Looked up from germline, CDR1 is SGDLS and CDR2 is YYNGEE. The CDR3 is CASSVGTGRDTEAFF. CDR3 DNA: TGTGCCAGCAGCGTAGGGACAGGGCGGGACACTGAAGCTTTCTTT.

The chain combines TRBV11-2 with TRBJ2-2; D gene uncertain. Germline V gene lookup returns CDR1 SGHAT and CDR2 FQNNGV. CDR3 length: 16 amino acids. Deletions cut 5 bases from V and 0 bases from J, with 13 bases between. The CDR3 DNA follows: TGTGCCAGCAGCCCTAGATCCGTCGCGAACACCGGGGAGCTGTTTTTT. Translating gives CASSPRSVANTGELFF.

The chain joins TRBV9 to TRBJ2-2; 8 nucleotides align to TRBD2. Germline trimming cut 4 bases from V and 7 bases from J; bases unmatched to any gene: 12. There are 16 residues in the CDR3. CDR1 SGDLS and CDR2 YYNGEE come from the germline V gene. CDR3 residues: CASSSRPGGLVGELFF. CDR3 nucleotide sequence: TGTGCCAGCAGCTCTCGACCGGGGGGGCTAGTCGGGGAGCTGTTTTTT.

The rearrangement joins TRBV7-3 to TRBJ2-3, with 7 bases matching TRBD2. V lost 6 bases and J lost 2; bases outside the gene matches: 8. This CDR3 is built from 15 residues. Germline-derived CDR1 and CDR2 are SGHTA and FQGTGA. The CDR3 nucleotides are TGTGCCAGCAGACCGAGCGGGGCCCCCACAGATACGCAGTATTTT. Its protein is CASRPSGAPTDTQYF.

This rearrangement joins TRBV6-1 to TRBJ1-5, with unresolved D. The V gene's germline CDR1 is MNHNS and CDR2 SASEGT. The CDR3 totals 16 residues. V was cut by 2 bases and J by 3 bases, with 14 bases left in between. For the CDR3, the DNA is TGTGCCAGCAGTGAACTCGAGGAACAAATCAATCAGCCCCAGCATTTT. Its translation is CASSELEEQINQPQHF.

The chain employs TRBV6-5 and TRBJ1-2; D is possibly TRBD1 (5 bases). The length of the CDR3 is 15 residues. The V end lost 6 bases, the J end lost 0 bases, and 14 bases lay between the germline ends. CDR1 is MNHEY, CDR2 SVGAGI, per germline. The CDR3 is CASSRDSTPNYGYTF. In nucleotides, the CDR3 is TGTGCCAGCAGCCGCGACAGTACCCCTAACTATGGCTACACCTTC.

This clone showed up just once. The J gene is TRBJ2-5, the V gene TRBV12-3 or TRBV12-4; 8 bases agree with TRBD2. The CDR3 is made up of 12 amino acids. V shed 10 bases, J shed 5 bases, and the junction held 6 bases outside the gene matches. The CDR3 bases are TGTGCCACCAGGGGACTAGACGAGACCCAGTACTTC. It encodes CATRGLDETQYF.

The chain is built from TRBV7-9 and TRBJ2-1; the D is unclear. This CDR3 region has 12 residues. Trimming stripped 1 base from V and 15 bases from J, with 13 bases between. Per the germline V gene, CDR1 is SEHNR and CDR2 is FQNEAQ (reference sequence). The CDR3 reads CASSLESSEVFF. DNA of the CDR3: TGTGCCAGCAGCTTAGAGTCGAGCGAGGTGTTCTTC.

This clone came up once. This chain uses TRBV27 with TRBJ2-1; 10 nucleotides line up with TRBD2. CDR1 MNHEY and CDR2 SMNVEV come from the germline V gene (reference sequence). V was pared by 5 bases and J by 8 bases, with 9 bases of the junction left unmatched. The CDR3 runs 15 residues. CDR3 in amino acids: CASSPRAAGGDEQFF. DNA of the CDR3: TGTGCCAGCAGTCCCAGGGCAGCGGGAGGGGATGAGCAGTTCTTC.

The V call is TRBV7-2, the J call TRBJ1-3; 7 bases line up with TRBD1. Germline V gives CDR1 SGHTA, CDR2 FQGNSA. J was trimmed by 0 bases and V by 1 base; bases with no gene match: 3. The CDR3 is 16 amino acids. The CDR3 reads CASSLEGQISGNTIYF. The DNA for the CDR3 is TGTGCCAGCAGCTTAGAGGGACAGATCTCTGGAAACACCATATATTTT.

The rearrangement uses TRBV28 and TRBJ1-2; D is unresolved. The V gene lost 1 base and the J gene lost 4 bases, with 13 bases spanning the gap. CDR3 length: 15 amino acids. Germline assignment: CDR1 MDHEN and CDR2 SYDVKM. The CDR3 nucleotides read TGTGCCAGCAGTTTATTATCGCGAGCACTCTATGGCTACACCTTC. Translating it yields CASSLLSRALYGYTF.

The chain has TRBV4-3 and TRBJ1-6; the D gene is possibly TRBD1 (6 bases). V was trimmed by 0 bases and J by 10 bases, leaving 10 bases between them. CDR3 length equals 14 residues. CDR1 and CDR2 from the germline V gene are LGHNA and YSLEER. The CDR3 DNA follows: TGCGCCAGCAGCCAAGAAACAGGGAGCTCACCCCTCCACTTT. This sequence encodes CASSQETGSSPLHF.

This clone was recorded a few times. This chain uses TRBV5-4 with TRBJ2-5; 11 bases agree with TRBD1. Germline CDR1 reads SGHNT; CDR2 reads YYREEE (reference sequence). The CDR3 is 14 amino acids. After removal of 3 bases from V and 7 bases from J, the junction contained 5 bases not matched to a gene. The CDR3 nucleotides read TGTGCCAGCAGCTCGGGACAGGGGGATTGGACCCAGTACTTC. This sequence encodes CASSSGQGDWTQYF.

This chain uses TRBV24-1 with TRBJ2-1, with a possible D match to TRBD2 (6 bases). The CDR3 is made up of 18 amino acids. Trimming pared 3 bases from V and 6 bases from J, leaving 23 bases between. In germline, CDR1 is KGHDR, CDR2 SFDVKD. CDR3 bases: TGTGCCACCAGTGATCCCCCGGGACTTTCACCGGGTATCAATGAGCAGTTCTTC. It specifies CATSDPPGLSPGINEQFF.

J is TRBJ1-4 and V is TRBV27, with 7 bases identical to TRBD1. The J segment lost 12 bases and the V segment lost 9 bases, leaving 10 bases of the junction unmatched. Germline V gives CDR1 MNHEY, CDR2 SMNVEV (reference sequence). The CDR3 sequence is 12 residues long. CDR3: CASRQGATELFF. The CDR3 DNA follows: TGTGCCAGTCGACAGGGCGCGACGGAACTGTTTTTT.

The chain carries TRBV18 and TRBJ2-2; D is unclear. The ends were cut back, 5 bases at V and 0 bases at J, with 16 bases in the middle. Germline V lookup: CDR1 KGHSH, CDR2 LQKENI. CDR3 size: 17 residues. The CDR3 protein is CASSSSYGSANTGELFF. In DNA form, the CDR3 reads TGTGCCAGCTCATCCAGCTATGGCAGCGCGAACACCGGGGAGCTGTTTTTT.

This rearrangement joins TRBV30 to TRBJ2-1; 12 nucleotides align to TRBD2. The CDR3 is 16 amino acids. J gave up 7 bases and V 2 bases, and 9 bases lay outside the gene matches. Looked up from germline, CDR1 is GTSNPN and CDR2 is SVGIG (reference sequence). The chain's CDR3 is CAWSRETSGSKNEQFF. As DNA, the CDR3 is TGTGCCTGGAGTCGAGAGACTAGCGGGAGTAAGAATGAGCAGTTCTTC.

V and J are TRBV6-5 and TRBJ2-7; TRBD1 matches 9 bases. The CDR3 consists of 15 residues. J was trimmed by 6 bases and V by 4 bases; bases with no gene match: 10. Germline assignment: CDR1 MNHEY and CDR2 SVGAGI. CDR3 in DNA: TGTGCCAGCAGTTTAACAGGGGGCGGGATCCTCGAGCAGTACTTC. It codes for CASSLTGGGILEQYF.

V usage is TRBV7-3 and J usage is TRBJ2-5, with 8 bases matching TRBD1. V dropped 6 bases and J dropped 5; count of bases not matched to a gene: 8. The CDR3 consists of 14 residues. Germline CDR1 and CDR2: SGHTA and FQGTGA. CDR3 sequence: CASSITGGSETQYF. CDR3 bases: TGTGCCAGCAGTATAACAGGGGGGTCTGAGACCCAGTACTTC.

The CDR3 here is CASSLPGGYGYTF. The CDR3 nucleotides are TGCGCCAGCAGCTTGCCAGGGGGCTATGGCTACACCTTC. This rearrangement joins TRBV5-1 to TRBJ1-2; 7 bases align to TRBD1. The CDR3 contains 13 residues. CDR1 SGHRS and CDR2 YFSETQ come from the germline V gene. The J segment lost 4 bases and the V segment lost 1 base, leaving 1 base of the junction unmatched. Variable domain in full (rest from reference TRBV5-1 and TRBJ1-2): KAGVTQTPRYLIKTRGQQVTLSCSPISGHRSVSWYQQTPGQGLQFLFEYFSETQRNKGNFPGRFSGRQFSNSRSEMNVSTLELGDSALYLCASSLPGGYGYTFGSGTRLTVV.

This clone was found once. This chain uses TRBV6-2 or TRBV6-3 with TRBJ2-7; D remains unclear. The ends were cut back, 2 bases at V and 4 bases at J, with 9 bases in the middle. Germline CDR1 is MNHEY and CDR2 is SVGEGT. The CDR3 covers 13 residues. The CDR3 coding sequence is TGTGCCAGCAGTTACGGTCTAGAATACGAGCAGTACTTC. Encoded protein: CASSYGLEYEQYF.

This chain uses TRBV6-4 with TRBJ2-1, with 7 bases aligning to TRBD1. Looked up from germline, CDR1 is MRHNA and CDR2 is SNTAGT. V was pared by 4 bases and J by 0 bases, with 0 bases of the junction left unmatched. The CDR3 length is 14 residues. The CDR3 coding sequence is TGTGCCAGCAGTGCAGGGGGCTCCTACAATGAGCAGTTCTTC. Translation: CASSAGGSYNEQFF.

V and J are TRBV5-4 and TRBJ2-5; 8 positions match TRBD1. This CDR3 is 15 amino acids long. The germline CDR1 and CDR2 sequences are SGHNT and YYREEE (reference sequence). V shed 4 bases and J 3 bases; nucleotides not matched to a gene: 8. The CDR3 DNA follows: TGTGCCAGCAGCACAGGGGGACAACCCGAAGAGACCCAGTACTTC. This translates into CASSTGGQPEETQYF.

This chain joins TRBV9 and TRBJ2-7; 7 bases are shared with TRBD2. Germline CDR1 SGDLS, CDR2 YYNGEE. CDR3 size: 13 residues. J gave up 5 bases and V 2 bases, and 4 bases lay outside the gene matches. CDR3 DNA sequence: TGTGCCAGCAGCGTTCATACTAGCGACGAGCAGTACTTC. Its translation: CASSVHTSDEQYF. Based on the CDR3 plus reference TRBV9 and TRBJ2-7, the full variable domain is DSGVTQTPKHLITATGQRVTLRCSPRSGDLSVYWYQQSLDQGLQFLIQYYNGEERAKGNILERFSAQQFPDLHSELNLSSLELGDSALYFCASSVHTSDEQYFGPGTRLTVT.

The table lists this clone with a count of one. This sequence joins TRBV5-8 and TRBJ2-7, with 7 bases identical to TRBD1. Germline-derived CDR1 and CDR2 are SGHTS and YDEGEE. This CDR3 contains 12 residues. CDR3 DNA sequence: TGTGCCAGCAGCTCCTTCGGACAGGTCCCGGATGTC. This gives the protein CASSSFGQVPDV.

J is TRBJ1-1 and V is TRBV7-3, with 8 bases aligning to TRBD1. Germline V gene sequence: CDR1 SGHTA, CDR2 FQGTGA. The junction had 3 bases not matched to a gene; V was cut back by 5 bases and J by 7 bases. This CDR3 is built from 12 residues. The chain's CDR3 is CASSRTGIEAFF. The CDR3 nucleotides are TGTGCCAGCAGCCGGACAGGGATTGAAGCTTTCTTT.